The present T cell receptor (beta chain) was sequenced within a study of blood T cell repertoires in COVID-19. Study at large: Samples of COVID-19 (acute and convalescent) were obtained from the United States, Italy and Spain. In each case, the material was cDNA or gDNA derived from T cells, B-cell-depleted T cells, or PBMCs.

V dropped 1 base and J dropped 5 bases, with 8 bases sitting between them. The CDR3 totals 14 residues. Germline V gene sequence: CDR1 LNHDA, CDR2 SQIVND (reference sequence). Per the original methods: Amplifying reference gene primers gave estimates of nucleated cell counts. Clones were sequenced by immunoSEQ multiplex PCR, and TCRdb holds only the in-frame ones, with some missing. V, J and clone size reflect that table, while D and trimming were determined from the DNA. The repertoire holds around 42,000 clones, with approximately 84% as singletons. The specimen sequenced was peripheral blood. The rearrangement links TRBV19 to TRBJ2-2; weak D call: TRBD1 (5 bases). The TCR comes from a woman in her 70s in a cohort sampled during active COVID-19. The CDR3 bases are TGTGCCAGTAGTATAGGGCCAGGGACCGGGGAGCTGTTTTTT. Encoded protein: CASSIGPGTGELFF. The variable domain in full, with the rest retrieved from reference TRBV19 and TRBJ2-2, is DGGITQSPKYLFRKEGQNVTLSCEQNLNHDAMYWYRQDPGQGLRLIYYSQIVNDFQKGDIAEGYSVSREKKESFPLTVTSAQKNPTAFYLCASSIGPGTGELFFGEGSRLTVL.